This TCR beta chain was recovered during a study of identical twins. Study-level points and caveats: Within monozygotic twins, out-of-frame TCR alpha sharing was underestimated by the models. For cord blood, abundant beta clonotypes had fewer insertions, unlike memory repertoires, which showed none.

A word on this clonotype: The target antigen is unknown.

There are 15 residues in the CDR3. Per germline, CDR1 SGHRS and CDR2 YFSETQ. Between the trimmed V and J ends, which lost 0 bases and 2 bases, there was a span of 10 bases. Carrying unique molecular identifiers, the cDNA also gained a universal primer site through template switching. TCRdb reprocessed the 5' RACE reads with MiXCR, giving one entry per CDR3 protein. The sample carries hundreds of thousands of distinct CDR3 sequences, over 9% recorded once. This sample also appeared in a second study, on yellow fever vaccine responses in identical twins.

Sequenced sample: PBMCs. The TCR sequence derives from a woman younger than 30 in good health. The chain links TRBV5-1 to TRBJ2-3, with D perhaps matching TRBD1 (5 bases). The CDR3 loop is CASSLEQGTTDTQYF. CDR3 coding DNA: TGCGCCAGCAGCTTGGAGCAGGGAACCACAGATACGCAGTATTTT. Variable domain in full (rest from reference TRBV5-1 and TRBJ2-3): KAGVTQTPRYLIKTRGQQVTLSCSPISGHRSVSWYQQTPGQGLQFLFEYFSETQRNKGNFPGRFSGRQFSNSRSEMNVSTLELGDSALYLCASSLEQGTTDTQYFGPGTRLTVL.